Listed below are T cell receptor beta chains from one sample, sequenced in a study of cytomegalovirus exposure and HLA in healthy donors. The data were produced by immunoSEQ multiplex PCR, yet TCRdb's version contains in-frame clones alone and is incomplete. In the table there are 75,000 to 100,000 clones, around 77% of which are singletons. Sequenced input: PBMCs. These receptors were taken from a man in his forties in good health and CMV-seronegative. Each CDR3 is given with its conserved first and last residue. D genes are given only for firm matches. For some rows the clone size is stated as once, few or many, or as a class when expanded; others skip it.

d_gene	v_gene	abundance	j_gene	len	CDR3aa	CDR3nt
.	TRBV10-2	few	TRBJ2-3	17	CASSHPSYRPGTDTQYF	TGCGCCAGCAGCCACCCGTCATATCGCCCGGGCACAGATACGCAGTATTTT
.	TRBV5-1	.	TRBJ2-3	14	CASSLGLAADTQYF	TGCGCCAGCAGCTTGGGGCTAGCAGCAGATACGCAGTATTTT
TRBD2	TRBV25-1	.	TRBJ2-3	15	CASSEASGVTDTQYF	TGTGCCAGCAGTGAGGCTAGCGGAGTCACAGATACGCAGTATTTT
.	TRBV10-3	.	TRBJ2-5	15	CAISGQDSLQETQYF	TGTGCCATCAGTGGTCAGGACAGCCTCCAAGAGACCCAGTACTTC
TRBD1	TRBV28	once	TRBJ1-5	18	CASTGWDRGSALNQPQHF	TGTGCCAGCACCGGCTGGGACAGGGGTTCCGCCCTTAATCAGCCCCAGCATTTT
.	TRBV7-9	.	TRBJ2-7	14	CASSPIDRLYEQYF	TGTGCCAGCAGCCCTATTGACAGACTCTACGAGCAGTACTTC
.	TRBV6-5	.	TRBJ1-3	14	CASIARTRGNTIYF	TGTGCCAGCATAGCACGAACTCGGGGAAACACCATATATTTT
.	TRBV9	.	TRBJ2-5	16	CASSVGVAVTGETQYF	TGTGCCAGCAGCGTAGGAGTAGCGGTGACGGGTGAGACCCAGTACTTC
.	TRBV7-9	.	TRBJ1-1	13	CASSPVGETEAFF	TGTGCCAGCAGCCCCGTCGGGGAAACTGAAGCTTTCTTT
.	TRBV5-4	.	TRBJ2-5	14	CASSFRRAGETQYF	TGTGCCAGCAGCTTCCGCAGGGCAGGGGAGACCCAGTACTTC
.	TRBV19	.	TRBJ1-5	16	CASSSLGGNSNQPQHF	TGTGCCAGTAGTTCCCTCGGGGGAAATAGCAATCAGCCCCAGCATTTT
.	TRBV19	.	TRBJ1-5	12	CTGGDSNQPQHF	TGTACTGGGGGGGATAGCAATCAGCCCCAGCATTTT
TRBD2	TRBV4-2	few	TRBJ2-2	14	CASSQVGGSVELFF	TGTGCCAGCAGCCAAGTGGGGGGGTCGGTGGAGCTGTTTTTT
TRBD1	TRBV11-3	.	TRBJ2-6	17	CASSLGTTGAGANVLTF	TGTGCCAGCAGCTTAGGTACAACAGGGGCTGGGGCCAACGTCCTGACTTTC
TRBD2	TRBV6-4	few	TRBJ2-3	16	CASSDSSGGATDTQYF	TGTGCCAGCAGTGACTCTAGCGGGGGGGCCACAGATACGCAGTATTTT
TRBD2	TRBV29-1	.	TRBJ2-7	12	CSVCASGYEQYF	TGCAGCGTTTGTGCTAGCGGCTACGAGCAGTACTTC
TRBD2	TRBV28	once	TRBJ2-7	15	CASSFLAGGVGEQYF	TGTGCCAGCAGCTTTTTAGCGGGGGGAGTGGGAGAGCAGTACTTC
TRBD1	TRBV29-1	.	TRBJ2-1	13	CSLWDRGYNEQFF	TGCAGCTTGTGGGACAGGGGGTACAATGAGCAGTTCTTC
.	TRBV7-3	.	TRBJ2-7	13	CASSLGGSASQYF	TGTGCCAGCAGCTTAGGAGGGTCCGCCTCGCAGTACTTC
TRBD1	TRBV19	once	TRBJ2-3	15	CASSRQGPYTDTQYF	TGTGCCAGTAGTCGACAGGGGCCCTACACAGATACGCAGTATTTT
.	TRBV2	.	TRBJ1-1	11	CASRGAAEAFF	TGTGCCAGCAGGGGGGCCGCTGAAGCTTTCTTT
TRBD2	TRBV5-1	.	TRBJ2-7	14	CASSLTSGGHEQYF	TGCGCCAGCAGCCTCACTAGCGGGGGGCACGAGCAGTACTTC
.	TRBV6-5	.	TRBJ2-3	16	CASSYGQLPSTDTQYF	TGTGCCAGCAGTTACGGGCAGCTACCAAGCACAGATACGCAGTATTTT
.	TRBV27	.	TRBJ2-5	14	CASSTKRAQETQYF	TGTGCCAGCAGTACCAAGAGAGCCCAAGAGACCCAGTACTTC
.	TRBV5-1	.	TRBJ2-7	16	CASSLVGAVGTYEQYF	TGCGCCAGCAGCTTGGTGGGGGCGGTGGGGACCTACGAGCAGTACTTC
TRBD2	TRBV6-1	.	TRBJ2-1	15	CASSGVAGGNNEQFF	TGTGCCAGCAGCGGCGTAGCGGGAGGGAACAATGAGCAGTTCTTC
.	TRBV2	few	TRBJ2-3	12	CASRALADTQYF	TGTGCCAGCAGAGCCCTGGCAGATACGCAGTATTTT
.	TRBV6-1	.	TRBJ1-1	15	CASSEEAGEPFEAFF	TGTGCCAGCAGTGAGGAAGCGGGGGAACCTTTTGAAGCTTTCTTT
TRBD2	TRBV10-2	.	TRBJ2-3	16	CASTHPRTSGTDTQYF	TGCGCCAGCACCCACCCCAGGACTAGCGGCACAGATACGCAGTATTTT
TRBD2	TRBV7-9	.	TRBJ2-3	16	CASSLALAGATDTQYF	TGTGCCAGCAGCTTAGCGCTAGCGGGGGCCACAGATACGCAGTATTTT
.	TRBV19	.	TRBJ1-5	15	CASSPLGTSNQPQHF	TGTGCCAGTAGCCCCCTCGGGACTTCAAATCAGCCCCAGCATTTT
.	TRBV27	.	TRBJ2-2	18	CASSFVLRGRGNTGELFF	TGTGCCAGCAGTTTTGTATTGCGGGGGCGAGGCAACACCGGGGAGCTGTTTTTT
TRBD1	TRBV10-1	.	TRBJ2-3	13	CASSTGTGVTQYF	TGCGCCAGCAGTACCGGGACAGGAGTTACGCAGTATTTT
TRBD2	TRBV6-5	.	TRBJ2-7	15	CASSYSGEGTYEQYF	TGTGCCAGCAGTTACTCGGGGGAGGGGACCTACGAGCAGTACTTC
.	TRBV6-6	.	TRBJ1-5	16	CASSYERAGGNQPQHF	TGTGCCAGCAGTTACGAGAGGGCGGGGGGCAATCAGCCCCAGCATTTT
.	TRBV7-8	.	TRBJ1-1	14	CASSLYRDITEAFF	TGTGCCAGCAGCTTGTACAGGGATATCACTGAAGCTTTCTTT
.	TRBV30	.	TRBJ1-1	12	CAQQGVNTEAFF	TGTGCCCAACAGGGCGTTAACACTGAAGCTTTCTTT
TRBD1	TRBV10-3	few	TRBJ2-2	17	CAISYPGTGSNTGELFF	TGTGCCATCAGCTATCCCGGGACAGGGTCGAACACCGGGGAGCTGTTTTTT
.	TRBV11-3	.	TRBJ2-1	15	CASSPSGLVRNEQFF	TGTGCCAGCAGCCCAAGTGGACTTGTTCGGAATGAGCAGTTCTTC
.	TRBV10-3	.	TRBJ2-5	13	CATTGPEQETQYF	TGTGCCACCACAGGGCCGGAGCAAGAGACCCAGTACTTC
.	TRBV19	.	TRBJ2-7	15	CASSIEDSRNDEQYF	TGTGCCAGTAGTATAGAAGACAGCCGGAACGACGAGCAGTACTTC